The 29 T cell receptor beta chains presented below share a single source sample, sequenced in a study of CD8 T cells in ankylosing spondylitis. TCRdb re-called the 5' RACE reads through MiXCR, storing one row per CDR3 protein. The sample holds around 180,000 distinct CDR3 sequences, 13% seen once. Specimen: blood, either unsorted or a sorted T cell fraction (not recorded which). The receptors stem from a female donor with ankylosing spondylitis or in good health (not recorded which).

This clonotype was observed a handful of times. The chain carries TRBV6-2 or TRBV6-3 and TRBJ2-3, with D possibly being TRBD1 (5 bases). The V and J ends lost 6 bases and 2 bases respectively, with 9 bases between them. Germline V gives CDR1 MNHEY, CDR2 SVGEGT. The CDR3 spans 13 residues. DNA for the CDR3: TGTGCCAGCAGAAAGGACACCACAGATACGCAGTATTTT. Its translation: CASRKDTTDTQYF.

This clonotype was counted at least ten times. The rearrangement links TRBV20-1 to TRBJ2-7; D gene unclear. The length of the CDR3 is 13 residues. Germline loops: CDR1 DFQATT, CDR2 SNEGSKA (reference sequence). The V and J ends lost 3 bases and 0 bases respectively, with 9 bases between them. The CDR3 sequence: CSASLAHSYEQYF. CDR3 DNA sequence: TGCAGTGCTAGTCTGGCGCACTCCTACGAGCAGTACTTC.

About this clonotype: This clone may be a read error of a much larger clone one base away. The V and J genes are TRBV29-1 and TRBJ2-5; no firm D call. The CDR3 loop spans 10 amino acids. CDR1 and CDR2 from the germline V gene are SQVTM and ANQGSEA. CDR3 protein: CSVSTETKYF. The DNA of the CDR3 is TGCAGCGTCAGTACGGAGACCAAGTACTTC.

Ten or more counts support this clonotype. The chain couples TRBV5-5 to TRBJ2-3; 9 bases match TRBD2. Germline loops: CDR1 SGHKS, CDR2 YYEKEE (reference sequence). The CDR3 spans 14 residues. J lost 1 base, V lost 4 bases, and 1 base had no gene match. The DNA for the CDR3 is TGTGCCAGCAGCGGCGGGAGGGGCACAGATACGCAGTATTTT. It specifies CASSGGRGTDTQYF.

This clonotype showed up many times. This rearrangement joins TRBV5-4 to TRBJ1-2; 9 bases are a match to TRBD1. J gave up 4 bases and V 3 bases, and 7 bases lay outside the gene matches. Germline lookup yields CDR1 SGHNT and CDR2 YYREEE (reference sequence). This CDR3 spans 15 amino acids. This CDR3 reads CASSSSTGGVYGYTF. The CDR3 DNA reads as TGTGCCAGCAGCTCTTCGACAGGGGGGGTCTATGGCTACACCTTC. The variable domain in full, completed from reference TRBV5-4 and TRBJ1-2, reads ETGVTQSPTHLIKTRGQQVTLRCSSQSGHNTVSWYQQALGQGPQFIFQYYREEENGRGNFPPRFSGLQFPNYSSELNVNALELDDSALYLCASSSSTGGVYGYTFGSGTRLTVV.

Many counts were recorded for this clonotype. CDR3 sequence (DNA): TGTGCCAGCAGCTTAGAGGCCGCTGGGACAGCCGGAAACACCATATATTTT. Encoded protein: CASSLEAAGTAGNTIYF. This chain uses TRBV7-2 with TRBJ1-3, with 7 bases that match TRBD1. V lost 1 base to trimming and J lost 4 bases; unmatched junction nucleotides: 10. There are 17 residues in the CDR3. Germline loops: CDR1 SGHTA, CDR2 FQGNSA.

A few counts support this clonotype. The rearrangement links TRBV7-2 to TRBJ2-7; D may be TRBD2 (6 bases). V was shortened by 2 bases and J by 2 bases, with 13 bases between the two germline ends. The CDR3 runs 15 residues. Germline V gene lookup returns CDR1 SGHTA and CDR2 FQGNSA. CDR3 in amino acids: CASSLYWRATYEQYF. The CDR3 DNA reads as TGTGCCAGCAGCTTATATTGGAGGGCAACCTACGAGCAGTACTTC. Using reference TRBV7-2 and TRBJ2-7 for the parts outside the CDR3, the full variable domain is GAGVSQSPSNKVTEKGKDVELRCDPISGHTALYWYRQSLGQGLEFLIYFQGNSAPDKSGLPSDRFSAERTGGSVSTLTIQRTQQEDSAVYLCASSLYWRATYEQYFGPGTRLTVT.

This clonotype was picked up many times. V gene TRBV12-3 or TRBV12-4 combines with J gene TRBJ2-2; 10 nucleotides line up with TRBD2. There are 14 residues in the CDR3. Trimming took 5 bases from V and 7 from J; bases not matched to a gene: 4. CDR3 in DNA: TGTGCCAGCAGTGGACTAGCGGCGAACGGGGAGCTGTTTTTT. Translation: CASSGLAANGELFF.

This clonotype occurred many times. The CDR3 loop reads CSTDRESYNEQFF. CDR3 DNA sequence: TGCAGCACCGACAGGGAGTCCTACAATGAGCAGTTCTTC. This chain links TRBV29-1 with TRBJ2-1; 7 bases are shared with TRBD1. Germline values: CDR1 SQVTM, CDR2 ANQGSEA. Trimming cost V 8 bases and J 1 base; bases outside gene matches: 5. The CDR3 runs to 13 residues.

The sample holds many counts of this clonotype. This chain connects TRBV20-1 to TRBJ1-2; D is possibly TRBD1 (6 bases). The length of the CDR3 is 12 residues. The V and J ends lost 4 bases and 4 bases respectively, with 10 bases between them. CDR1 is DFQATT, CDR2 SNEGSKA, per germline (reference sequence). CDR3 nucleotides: TGCAGTGCTAACGCAGGGGTCTATGGCTACACCTTC. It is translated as CSANAGVYGYTF.

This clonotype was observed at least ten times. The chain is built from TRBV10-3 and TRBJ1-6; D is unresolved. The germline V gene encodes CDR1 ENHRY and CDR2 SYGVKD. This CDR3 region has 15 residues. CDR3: CAVGLLRHSYSPLHF. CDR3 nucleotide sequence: TGTGCTGTTGGACTTCTTCGCCACTCCTATTCACCCCTCCACTTT.

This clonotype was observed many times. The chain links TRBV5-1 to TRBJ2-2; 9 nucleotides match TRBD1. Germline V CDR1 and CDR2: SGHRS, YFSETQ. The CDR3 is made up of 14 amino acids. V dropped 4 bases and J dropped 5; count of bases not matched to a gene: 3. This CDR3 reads CASSPGTGTGELFF. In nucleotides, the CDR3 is TGCGCCAGCAGCCCCGGGACAGGGACCGGGGAGCTGTTTTTT.

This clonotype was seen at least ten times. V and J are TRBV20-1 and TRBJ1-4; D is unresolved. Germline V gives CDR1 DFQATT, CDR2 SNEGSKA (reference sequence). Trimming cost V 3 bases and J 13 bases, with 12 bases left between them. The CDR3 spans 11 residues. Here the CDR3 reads CSASRSSRLFF. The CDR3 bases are TGCAGTGCTAGTAGAAGCAGCCGACTGTTTTTT.

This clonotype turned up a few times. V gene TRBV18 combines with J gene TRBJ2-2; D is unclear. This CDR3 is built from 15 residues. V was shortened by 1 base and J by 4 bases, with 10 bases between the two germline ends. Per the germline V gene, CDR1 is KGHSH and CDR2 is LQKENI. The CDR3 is CASSPLEEPTGELFF. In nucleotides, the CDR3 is TGTGCCAGCTCACCACTGGAAGAGCCCACCGGGGAGCTGTTTTTT.

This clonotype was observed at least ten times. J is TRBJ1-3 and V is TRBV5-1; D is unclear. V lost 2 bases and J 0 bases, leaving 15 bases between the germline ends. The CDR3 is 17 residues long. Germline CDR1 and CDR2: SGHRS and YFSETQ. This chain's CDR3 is CASSFGGPQVSGNTIYF. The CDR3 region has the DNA TGCGCCAGCAGCTTCGGAGGACCCCAGGTCTCTGGAAACACCATATATTTT.

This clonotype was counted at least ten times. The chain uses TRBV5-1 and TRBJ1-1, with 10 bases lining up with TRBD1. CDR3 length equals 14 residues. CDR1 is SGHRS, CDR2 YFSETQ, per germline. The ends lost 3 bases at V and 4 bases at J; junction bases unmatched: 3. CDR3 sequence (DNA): TGCGCCAGCAGCTACCGGGACAGGGGCACTGAAGCTTTCTTT. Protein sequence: CASSYRDRGTEAFF.

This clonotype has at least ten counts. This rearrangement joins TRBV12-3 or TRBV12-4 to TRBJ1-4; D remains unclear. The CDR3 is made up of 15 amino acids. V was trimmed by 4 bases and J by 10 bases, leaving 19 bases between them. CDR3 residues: CASSWATNLAGKLFF. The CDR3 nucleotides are TGTGCCAGCAGTTGGGCCACCAATTTAGCGGGAAAACTGTTTTTT.

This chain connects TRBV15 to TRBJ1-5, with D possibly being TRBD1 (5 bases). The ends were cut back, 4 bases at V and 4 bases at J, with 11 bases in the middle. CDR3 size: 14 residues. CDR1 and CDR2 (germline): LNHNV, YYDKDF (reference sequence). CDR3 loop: CATSTGTKNQPQHF. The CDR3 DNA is TGTGCCACCAGCACCGGGACCAAAAATCAGCCCCAGCATTTT.

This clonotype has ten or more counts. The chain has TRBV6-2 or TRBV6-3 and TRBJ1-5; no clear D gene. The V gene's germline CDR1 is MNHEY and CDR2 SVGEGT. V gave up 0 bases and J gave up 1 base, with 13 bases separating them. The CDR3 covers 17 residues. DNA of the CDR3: TGTGCCAGCAGTTACTCAATCATTGGCAGCAGCAATCAGCCCCAGCATTTT. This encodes CASSYSIIGSSNQPQHF.

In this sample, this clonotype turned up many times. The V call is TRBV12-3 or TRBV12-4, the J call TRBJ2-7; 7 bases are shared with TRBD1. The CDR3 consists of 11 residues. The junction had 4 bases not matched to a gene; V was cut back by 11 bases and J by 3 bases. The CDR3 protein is CAPHRGYEQYF. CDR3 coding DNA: TGTGCCCCCCACAGGGGCTACGAGCAGTACTTC.

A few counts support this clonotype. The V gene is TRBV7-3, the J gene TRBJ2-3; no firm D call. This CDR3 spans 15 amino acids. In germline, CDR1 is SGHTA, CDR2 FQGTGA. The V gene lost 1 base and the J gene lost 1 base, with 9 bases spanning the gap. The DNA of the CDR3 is TGTGCCAGCAGCTTAAATGTTGCGGGCACAGATACGCAGTATTTT. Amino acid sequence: CASSLNVAGTDTQYF.

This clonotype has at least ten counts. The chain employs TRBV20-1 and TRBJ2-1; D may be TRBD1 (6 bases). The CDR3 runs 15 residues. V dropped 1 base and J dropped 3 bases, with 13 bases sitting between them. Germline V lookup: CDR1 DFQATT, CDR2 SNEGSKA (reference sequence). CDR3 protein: CSARALGAVYNEQFF. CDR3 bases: TGCAGTGCTAGAGCCCTGGGGGCAGTCTACAATGAGCAGTTCTTC.

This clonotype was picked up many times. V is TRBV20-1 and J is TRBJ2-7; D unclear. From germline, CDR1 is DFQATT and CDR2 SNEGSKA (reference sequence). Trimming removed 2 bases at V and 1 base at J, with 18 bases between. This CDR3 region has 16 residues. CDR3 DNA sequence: TGCAGTGCTAGACCGCCTACTCACAGCGTATCCTACGAGCAGTACTTC. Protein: CSARPPTHSVSYEQYF.

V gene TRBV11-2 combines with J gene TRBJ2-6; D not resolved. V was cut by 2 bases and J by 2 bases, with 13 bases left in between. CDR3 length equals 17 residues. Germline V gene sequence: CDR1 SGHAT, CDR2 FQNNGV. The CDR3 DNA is TGTGCCAGCAGCTTAATGACCCCTAGTCCTGGGGCCAACGTCCTGACTTTC. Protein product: CASSLMTPSPGANVLTF.

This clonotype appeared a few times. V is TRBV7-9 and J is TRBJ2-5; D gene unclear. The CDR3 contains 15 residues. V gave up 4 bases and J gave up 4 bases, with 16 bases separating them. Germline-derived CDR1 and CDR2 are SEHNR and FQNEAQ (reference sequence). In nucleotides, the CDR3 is TGTGCCAGCAGCTCAAGATCCCGGGTTTCAGAGACCCAGTACTTC. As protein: CASSSRSRVSETQYF.

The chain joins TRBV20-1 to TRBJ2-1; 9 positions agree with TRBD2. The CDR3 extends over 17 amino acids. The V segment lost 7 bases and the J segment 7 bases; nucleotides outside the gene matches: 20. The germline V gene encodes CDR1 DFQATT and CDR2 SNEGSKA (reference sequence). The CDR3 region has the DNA TGCAGTGGGGTTTCCCCTGGACTAGCGTCGATGGGGAATGAGCAGTTCTTC. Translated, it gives CSGVSPGLASMGNEQFF.

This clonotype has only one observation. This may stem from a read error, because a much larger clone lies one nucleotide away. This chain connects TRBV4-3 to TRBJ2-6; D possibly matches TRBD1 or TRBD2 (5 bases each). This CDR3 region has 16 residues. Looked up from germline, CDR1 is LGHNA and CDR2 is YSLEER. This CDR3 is CASSQDGGSGAYVLTF. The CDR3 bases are TGCGCCAGCAGCCAAGATGGGGGTTCTGGGGCCTACGTCCTGACTTTC.

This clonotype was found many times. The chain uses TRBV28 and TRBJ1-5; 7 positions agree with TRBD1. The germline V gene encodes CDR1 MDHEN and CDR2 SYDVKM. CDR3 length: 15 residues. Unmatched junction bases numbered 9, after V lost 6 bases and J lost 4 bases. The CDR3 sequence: CASRVTGVRNQPQHF. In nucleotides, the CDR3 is TGTGCCAGCAGAGTAACAGGGGTGCGAAATCAGCCCCAGCATTTT.

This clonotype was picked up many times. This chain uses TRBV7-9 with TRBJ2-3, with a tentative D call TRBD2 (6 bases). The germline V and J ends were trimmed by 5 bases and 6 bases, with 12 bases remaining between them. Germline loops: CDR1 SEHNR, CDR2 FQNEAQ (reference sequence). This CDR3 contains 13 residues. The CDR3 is CASSRGLSDTQYF. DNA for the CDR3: TGTGCCAGCAGCCGGGGACTGTCGGATACGCAGTATTTT.